This TCR beta chain was retrieved from a study of cytomegalovirus exposure and HLA in healthy donors. A multiplex PCR was run with 60 Vbeta primers and 13 Jbeta primers. The protocol was immunoSEQ multiplex PCR, while the TCRdb copy is restricted to in-frame clones and leaves out a portion. The sample shows 150,000 or so clones, more than 65% of them seen only once. The CDR3 sequence is 12 residues long. V was shortened by 7 bases and J by 10 bases, with 13 bases between the two germline ends. Germline V gene lookup returns CDR1 MDHEN and CDR2 SYDVKM. Broader study findings: Reportedly, fewer N-insertions than the approximately 700-donor mean appeared in an Asian-associated ancestry cluster in a later analysis. There were under 200 TCR beta chains listed as cytomegalovirus-associated. With high specificity and sensitivity, the classifier reportedly diagnosed cytomegalovirus status. Whilst most TCR sequences proved rare, a subset of public TCRs occurred across many donors.

Concerning this clone: The antigen remains undetermined.

This TCR came from a male donor in good health and CMV-seropositive. The chain combines TRBV28 with TRBJ1-4, with D possibly matching TRBD1 (6 bases). Sequencing was done on a sample of PBMCs. The CDR3 here is CASNGGGGKLFF. CDR3 coding DNA: TGTGCCAGCAATGGTGGGGGCGGAAAACTGTTTTTT.